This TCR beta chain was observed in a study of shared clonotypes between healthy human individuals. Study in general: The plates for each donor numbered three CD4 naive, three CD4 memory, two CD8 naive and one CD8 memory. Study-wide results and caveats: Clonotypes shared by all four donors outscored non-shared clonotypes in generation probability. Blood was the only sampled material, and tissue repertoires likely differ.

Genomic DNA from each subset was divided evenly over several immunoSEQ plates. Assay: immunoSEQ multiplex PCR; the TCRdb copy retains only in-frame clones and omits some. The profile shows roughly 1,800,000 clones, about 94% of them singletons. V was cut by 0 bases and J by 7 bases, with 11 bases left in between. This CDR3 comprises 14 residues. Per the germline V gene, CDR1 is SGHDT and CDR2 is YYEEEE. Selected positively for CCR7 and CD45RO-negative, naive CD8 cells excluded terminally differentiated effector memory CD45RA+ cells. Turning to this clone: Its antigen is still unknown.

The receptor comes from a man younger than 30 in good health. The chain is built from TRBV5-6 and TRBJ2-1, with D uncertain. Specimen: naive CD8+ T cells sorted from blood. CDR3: CASSLAPVLNEQFF. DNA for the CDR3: TGTGCCAGCAGCTTGGCTCCGGTCCTTAATGAGCAGTTCTTC. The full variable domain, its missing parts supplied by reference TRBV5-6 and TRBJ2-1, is DAGVTQSPTHLIKTRGQQVTLRCSPKSGHDTVSWYQQALGQGPQFIFQYYEEEERQRGNFPDRFSGHQFPNYSSELNVNALLLGDSALYLCASSLAPVLNEQFFGPGTRLTVL.